These T cell receptor beta chains were read from a single sample in a study of response to subunit inactivated influenza vaccine. From the RT-PCR reads, TCRdb called clonotypes with MiXCR, one entry per CDR3 protein. The sample gives over 750,000 distinct CDR3 sequences, approximately 21% of which show up once; roughly 10% is in the top ten. The sample in question was PBMCs from blood, obtained approximately 5 days after vaccination. These TCRs come from a man aged 45-60 years who received an inactivated influenza vaccine. The CDR3 runs from the conserved cysteine through the conserved F or W. The order of the fields is CDR3 length, V gene, J gene, CDR3 protein.

14	TRBV29-1	TRBJ2-1	CSVRLAEAYNEQFF
15	TRBV20-1	TRBJ2-1	CSARVTGGWDNEQFF
14	TRBV14	TRBJ2-5	CASSHRGNQETQYF
16	TRBV20-1	TRBJ2-1	CSARALQDYQDNEQFF
15	TRBV9	TRBJ2-2	CASSVSGGAGGELFF
13	TRBV20-1	TRBJ2-7	CSASRTGGYEQYF
18	TRBV4-2	TRBJ2-7	CASSQDGLAGYLSYEQYF
13	TRBV5-1	TRBJ2-1	CASSSTSANEQFF
15	TRBV7-2	TRBJ2-5	CASSFMDRGEETQYF
9	TRBV7-2	TRBJ2-3	CALDSQGDF
16	TRBV12-3/TRBV12-4	TRBJ2-6	CASSSGVFSGANVLTF
15	TRBV11-2	TRBJ1-1	CASSLLGVGNTEAFF
14	TRBV5-1	TRBJ2-1	CASTWGTSGNEQFF
16	TRBV9	TRBJ1-3	CASSVGTGSQGNTIYF
18	TRBV21-1	TRBJ2-1	CASSKTGELAGAGNEQFF
14	TRBV11-2	TRBJ2-7	CASSPGDRVQGQYF
15	TRBV10-3	TRBJ1-1	CAISESGTGGTEAFF
15	TRBV20-1	TRBJ2-1	CSARESGRRANEQFF
14	TRBV7-9	TRBJ1-2	CASSARQGLDGYTF
19	TRBV11-1	TRBJ2-4	CASSSRSEGLARAKNIQYF
13	TRBV3-1	TRBJ2-3	CASSQVVVDTQYF
17	TRBV20-1	TRBJ2-3	CSAREWGSRSSTDTQYF
12	TRBV20-1	TRBJ2-5	CSACPIGETQYF
18	TRBV28	TRBJ2-1	CASRLRTGGLAADNEQFF
15	TRBV28	TRBJ2-2	CASNHREENTGELFF
14	TRBV20-1	TRBJ1-4	CSASRQDLNEKLFF
18	TRBV6-5	TRBJ2-2	CASSYGVAGGPNTGELFF
17	TRBV7-2	TRBJ1-6	CASSSTLRDRYNSPLHF